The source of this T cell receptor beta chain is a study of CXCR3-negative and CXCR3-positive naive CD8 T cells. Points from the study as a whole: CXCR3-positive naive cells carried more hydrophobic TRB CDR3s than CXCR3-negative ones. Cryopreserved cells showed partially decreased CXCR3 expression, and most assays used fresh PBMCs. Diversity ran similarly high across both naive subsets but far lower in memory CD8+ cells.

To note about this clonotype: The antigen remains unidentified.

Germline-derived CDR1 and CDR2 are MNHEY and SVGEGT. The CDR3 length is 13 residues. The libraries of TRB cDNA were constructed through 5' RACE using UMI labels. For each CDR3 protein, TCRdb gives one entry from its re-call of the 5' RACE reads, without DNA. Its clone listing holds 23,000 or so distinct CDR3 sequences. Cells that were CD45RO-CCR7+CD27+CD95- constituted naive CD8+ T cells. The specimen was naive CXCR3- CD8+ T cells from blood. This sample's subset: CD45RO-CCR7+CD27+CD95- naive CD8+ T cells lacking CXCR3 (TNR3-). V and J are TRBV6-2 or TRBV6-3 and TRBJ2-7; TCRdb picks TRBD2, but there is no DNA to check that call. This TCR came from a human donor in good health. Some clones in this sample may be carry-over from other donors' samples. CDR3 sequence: CASSSGLADEQYF.